One and the same sample provided the 2 T cell receptor beta chains below, sequenced in a study of cytomegalovirus exposure and HLA in healthy donors. Sequencing used immunoSEQ multiplex PCR; TCRdb keeps in-frame clones, though not all of them. This table has 65,000 or so clones, about 91% appearing once. Material for sequencing was PBMCs. The source is a woman under 30 in good health and CMV-seronegative.

This rearrangement joins TRBV7-6 to TRBJ1-6; 8 bases line up with TRBD1. The CDR3 contains 14 residues. Germline values: CDR1 SGHVS, CDR2 FNYEAQ. The junction had 12 bases not matched to a gene; V was cut back by 10 bases and J by 10 bases. The CDR3 sequence is CATSRGQGKSPLHF. CDR3 nucleotides: TGTGCCACCTCCAGAGGACAGGGCAAATCACCCCTCCACTTT. The whole variable domain, remainder taken from reference TRBV7-6 and TRBJ1-6, is GAGVSQSPRYKVTKRGQDVALRCDPISGHVSLYWYRQALGQGPEFLTYFNYEAQQDKSGLPNDRFSAERPEGSISTLTIQRTEQRDSAMYRCATSRGQGKSPLHFGNGTRLTVT.

V is TRBV5-4 and J is TRBJ1-1, with 8 bases fitting TRBD1. Unmatched junction bases numbered 2, after V lost 3 bases and J lost 4 bases. The CDR3 contains 13 residues. From germline, CDR1 is SGHNT and CDR2 YYREEE (reference sequence). The CDR3, as DNA: TGTGCCAGCAGCTCGACAGGGGTCACTGAAGCTTTCTTT. It encodes CASSSTGVTEAFF.